This T cell receptor beta chain was identified during a study of blood T cell repertoires in COVID-19. Across the whole study: Acute-phase and convalescent COVID-19 samples originated in the United States, Italy and Spain. The analysed material was cDNA or gDNA that came from T cells, B-cell-depleted T cells, or PBMCs.

Germline CDR1 and CDR2: SGHRS and YFSETQ. The V gene end was trimmed by 4 bases and the J gene end by 0 bases; junction bases not matched to a gene: 7. The CDR3 runs to 15 residues. As processed by the authors: How many nucleated cells were present was estimated from reference gene primer amplification. This table comes from immunoSEQ multiplex PCR, and its TCRdb copy is limited to in-frame clones, with some not included. V, J and clone size were drawn from that table, and D and trimming were deduced from the DNA. The sample holds some 150,000 clones; roughly nine tenths are singletons and the top ten take roughly 4.5%.

V usage is TRBV5-1 and J usage is TRBJ2-7, with 7 bases matching TRBD1. Input material: peripheral blood. The TCR comes from an older woman with active or convalescent COVID-19. The CDR3 DNA follows: TGCGCCAGCAGCCCGGGACAGAGCCTCTCCTACGAGCAGTACTTC. Amino acid sequence: CASSPGQSLSYEQYF.